The 19 T cell receptor beta chains listed next were all sequenced from one sample in a study of T-cell reconstitution after alpha-beta-depleted transplantation in children. Unique molecular identifiers featured in how the TCRbeta library was prepared. TCRdb independently ran MiXCR on the PCR reads; one entry per CDR3 protein. The table includes more than 200,000 distinct CDR3 sequences, 9.7% detected once. Sequencing was performed on PBMCs from the stem cell graft donor, taken from the stem cell graft. The receptors stem from a human donor who donated a stem cell graft to a child with SCID.

This clonotype was seen many times. The genes are TRBV27 and TRBJ2-3; either TRBD1 or TRBD2 may fit D (5 bases each). The germline V gene has CDR1 MNHEY and CDR2 SMNVEV (reference sequence). V was shortened by 2 bases and J by 9 bases, with 12 bases between the two germline ends. This CDR3 comprises 13 residues. The CDR3: CASSLEQEATQYF. The CDR3 DNA follows: TGTGCCAGCAGTTTAGAACAGGAGGCAACGCAGTATTTT.

This clonotype was found many times. The gene calls are TRBV5-1 and TRBJ1-1; D is unclear. Trimming removed 6 bases at V and 7 bases at J, with 19 bases between. This CDR3 region has 14 residues. Germline V gene lookup returns CDR1 SGHRS and CDR2 YFSETQ. CDR3 coding DNA: TGCGCCAGCACCCCCCCGAGGGTCGGCGATGAAGCTTTCTTT. Its translation is CASTPPRVGDEAFF.

This clonotype was recorded many times. V usage is TRBV7-9 and J usage is TRBJ1-1, with 10 bases fitting TRBD1. With 5 bases clipped from V and 5 bases from J, the junction kept 8 bases outside the gene matches. This CDR3 comprises 15 residues. Germline loops: CDR1 SEHNR, CDR2 FQNEAQ (reference sequence). The CDR3 protein is CASSPVDRGRTEAFF. DNA for the CDR3: TGTGCCAGCAGCCCAGTAGACAGGGGGCGGACTGAAGCTTTCTTT.

Many counts were recorded for this clonotype. The chain recombines TRBV3-1 with TRBJ1-6; D uncertain. V gave up 2 bases and J gave up 4 bases, with 9 bases separating them. Germline CDR1 is LGHDT and CDR2 is YNNKEL (reference sequence). The length of the CDR3 is 15 residues. CDR3 coding DNA: TGTGCCAGCAGCCAATCAGCACGGTATAATTCACCCCTCCACTTT. This codes for CASSQSARYNSPLHF.

This clonotype was observed at least ten times. CDR3 protein: CASSLGLARQETQYF. CDR3 DNA: TGTGCCAGCAGCCTCGGACTAGCGAGACAAGAGACCCAGTACTTC. The genes are TRBV3-1 and TRBJ2-5; TRBD2 matches 9 bases. The germline V gene encodes CDR1 LGHDT and CDR2 YNNKEL (reference sequence). With 4 bases clipped from V and 2 bases from J, the junction kept 5 bases outside the gene matches. CDR3 size: 15 residues.

The table lists this clonotype with a few counts. V is TRBV7-6 and J is TRBJ2-2; 11 bases fit TRBD1. The J segment lost 4 bases and the V segment lost 1 base, leaving 5 bases of the junction unmatched. CDR3 length: 17 amino acids. Germline CDR1 reads SGHVS; CDR2 reads FNYEAQ. CDR3 loop: CASSLVMGQGVTGELFF. CDR3 sequence (DNA): TGTGCCAGCAGCTTAGTTATGGGACAGGGGGTCACCGGGGAGCTGTTTTTT.

This clonotype appeared many times. V gene TRBV11-2 combines with J gene TRBJ2-5; D is unclear. This CDR3 is 11 amino acids long. Germline V gene sequence: CDR1 SGHAT, CDR2 FQNNGV. V lost 4 bases, J lost 7 bases, and 7 bases lay in between. CDR3 region: CASSSMGTQYF. In nucleotides, the CDR3 is TGTGCCAGCAGCTCCATGGGGACCCAGTACTTC.

This clonotype was seen at least ten times. J is TRBJ2-5 and V is TRBV5-1, with TRBD1 matching 8 bases. Per germline, CDR1 SGHRS and CDR2 YFSETQ. This CDR3 has 14 amino acids. J lost 5 bases, V lost 3 bases, and 6 bases had no gene match. The CDR3 loop is CASSSGQGGETQYF. The CDR3 coding sequence is TGCGCCAGCAGCTCCGGACAGGGCGGGGAGACCCAGTACTTC.

At least ten counts were recorded for this clonotype. This sequence joins TRBV7-2 and TRBJ2-1; D is ambiguous. V lost 1 base to trimming and J lost 6 bases, with 10 bases between them. This CDR3 has 14 amino acids. Germline CDR1 is SGHTA and CDR2 is FQGNSA. The CDR3 reads CASSLVRLVNEQFF. CDR3 nucleotide sequence: TGTGCCAGCAGCTTAGTTCGGCTAGTCAATGAGCAGTTCTTC.

This clonotype was counted many times. The genes are TRBV7-2 and TRBJ1-1, with a tentative D call TRBD1 (5 bases). The germline CDR1 and CDR2 sequences are SGHTA and FQGNSA. V was clipped by 1 base and J by 4 bases, with 13 bases between them. The CDR3 length is 15 residues. The CDR3 DNA is TGTGCCAGCAGCTTAGGTGGGGGTGATACCACTGAAGCTTTCTTT. Protein: CASSLGGGDTTEAFF. The full variable domain, with the rest looked up from reference TRBV7-2 and TRBJ1-1, is GAGVSQSPSNKVTEKGKDVELRCDPISGHTALYWYRQSLGQGLEFLIYFQGNSAPDKSGLPSDRFSAERTGGSVSTLTIQRTQQEDSAVYLCASSLGGGDTTEAFFGQGTRLTVV.

This clonotype was detected many times. The CDR3: CASSQEEVVGLEAWETQYF. CDR3 coding DNA: TGTGCCAGCAGCCAAGAAGAGGTGGTAGGACTAGAGGCTTGGGAGACCCAGTACTTC. The chain recombines TRBV3-1 with TRBJ2-5; TRBD2 matches at 7 bases. This CDR3 contains 19 residues. The V gene's germline CDR1 is LGHDT and CDR2 YNNKEL (reference sequence). Trimming took 0 bases from V and 5 from J; bases not matched to a gene: 18.

Many counts were recorded for this clonotype. V and J are TRBV14 and TRBJ2-1, with 9 bases that match TRBD2. Trimming removed 4 bases from V and 5 bases from J; junction bases left unmatched: 6. There are 15 residues in the CDR3. Germline V lookup: CDR1 SGHDN, CDR2 FVKESK. CDR3 sequence reads: CASSPPGLANNEQFF. CDR3 nucleotides: TGTGCCAGCAGCCCGCCGGGACTAGCTAACAATGAGCAGTTCTTC.

This clonotype occurred many times. This chain joins TRBV5-1 and TRBJ1-4; D perhaps matches TRBD1 (5 bases). Trimming removed 4 bases from V and 0 bases from J, with 16 bases in between. CDR3 length: 17 amino acids. CDR1 is SGHRS, CDR2 YFSETQ, per germline. CDR3 protein: CASSVDSPKATNEKLFF. The CDR3 DNA is TGCGCCAGCAGCGTCGACAGCCCTAAAGCAACTAATGAAAAACTGTTTTTT. The variable domain in full, completed from reference TRBV5-1 and TRBJ1-4, reads KAGVTQTPRYLIKTRGQQVTLSCSPISGHRSVSWYQQTPGQGLQFLFEYFSETQRNKGNFPGRFSGRQFSNSRSEMNVSTLELGDSALYLCASSVDSPKATNEKLFFGSGTQLSVL.

This clonotype was detected ten times or more. V is TRBV4-3 and J is TRBJ1-1; 7 bases line up with TRBD1. Germline CDR1 is LGHNA and CDR2 is YSLEER. The CDR3 sequence is 17 residues long. V lost 0 bases and J lost 4; bases outside the gene matches: 11. The CDR3 is CASSQDPDREDCTEAFF. In DNA form, the CDR3 reads TGCGCCAGCAGCCAAGATCCCGACAGGGAGGATTGCACTGAAGCTTTCTTT.

This clonotype was seen ten or more times. This chain uses TRBV12-3 or TRBV12-4 with TRBJ2-2; 7 nucleotides match TRBD1. J gave up 5 bases and V 6 bases, and 18 bases lay outside the gene matches. This CDR3 is 18 amino acids long. The DNA of the CDR3 is TGTGCCAGCAGCACGACAACAGGGGCCATGGTTGGGACCGGGGAGCTGTTTTTT. This sequence encodes CASSTTTGAMVGTGELFF.

This clonotype has ten or more counts. The J gene is TRBJ1-2, the V gene TRBV28; D is undetermined. This CDR3 has 13 residues. Germline CDR1 MDHEN, CDR2 SYDVKM. V dropped 3 bases and J dropped 14 bases, with 19 bases sitting between them. The CDR3 is CASSFIGSPKLTF. The DNA for the CDR3 is TGTGCCAGCAGTTTTATAGGGAGCCCTAAGTTAACCTTC.

This clonotype came up many times. The chain recombines TRBV5-1 with TRBJ2-2; 15 bases line up with TRBD2. The germline V gene has CDR1 SGHRS and CDR2 YFSETQ. The CDR3 length is 17 residues. V was clipped by 4 bases and J by 3 bases; unmatched bases: 4. CDR3 protein: CASSPGLAGGHTGELFF. CDR3 in DNA: TGCGCCAGCAGCCCGGGACTAGCGGGGGGACACACCGGGGAGCTGTTTTTT. Full variable domain (rest looked up from reference TRBV5-1 and TRBJ2-2): KAGVTQTPRYLIKTRGQQVTLSCSPISGHRSVSWYQQTPGQGLQFLFEYFSETQRNKGNFPGRFSGRQFSNSRSEMNVSTLELGDSALYLCASSPGLAGGHTGELFFGEGSRLTVL.

The V gene is TRBV7-2, the J gene TRBJ1-5, with TRBD1 as a possible D gene (6 bases). CDR1 and CDR2 from the germline V gene are SGHTA and FQGNSA. V was cut by 6 bases and J by 6 bases, with 12 bases left in between. The CDR3 spans 13 residues. The CDR3 DNA sequence: TGTACCAGCAGTGACAGGTGGGGTCAGCCCCAGCATTTT. This gives the protein CTSSDRWGQPQHF.

V gene TRBV28 combines with J gene TRBJ2-1; the match to TRBD2 covers 7 bases. This CDR3 is built from 14 residues. Germline CDR1 reads MDHEN; CDR2 reads SYDVKM. The V and J ends lost 5 bases and 7 bases, in that order; junction bases with no gene match: 8. CDR3 bases: TGTGCCAGCAGTCCTAGCGGCTTCGGGAATGAGCAGTTCTTC. Translation: CASSPSGFGNEQFF. Full variable domain (missing parts from reference TRBV28 and TRBJ2-1): DVKVTQSSRYLVKRTGEKVFLECVQDMDHENMFWYRQDPGLGLRLIYFSYDVKMKEKGDIPEGYSVSREKKERFSLILESASTNQTSMYLCASSPSGFGNEQFFGPGTRLTVL.